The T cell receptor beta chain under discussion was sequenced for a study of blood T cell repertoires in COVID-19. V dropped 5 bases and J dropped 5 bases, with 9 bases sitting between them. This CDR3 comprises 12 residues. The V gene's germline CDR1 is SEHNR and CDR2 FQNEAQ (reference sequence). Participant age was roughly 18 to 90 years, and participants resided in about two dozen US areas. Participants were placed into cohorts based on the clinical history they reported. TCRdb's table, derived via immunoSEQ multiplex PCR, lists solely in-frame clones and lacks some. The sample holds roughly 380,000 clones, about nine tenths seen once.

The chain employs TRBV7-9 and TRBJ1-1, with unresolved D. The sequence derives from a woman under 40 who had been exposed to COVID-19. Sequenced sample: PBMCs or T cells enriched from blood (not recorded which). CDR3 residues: CASSQLWTEAFF. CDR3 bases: TGTGCCAGCAGCCAGTTGTGGACTGAAGCTTTCTTT.